These T cell receptor beta chains were read from a single sample in a study of CD8 T cells in ankylosing spondylitis. TCRdb analysed the 5' RACE reads with MiXCR anew, one entry per CDR3 protein. The table lists roughly 230,000 distinct CDR3 sequences, roughly 8.2% of them singletons. The sequenced sample was blood, either unsorted or a sorted T cell fraction (not recorded which). The receptors come from a female donor with ankylosing spondylitis or in good health (not recorded which). The CDR3 runs from the conserved cysteine through the conserved F or W. The D gene is left open where the match is weak. Size values are once, few and many counts, or a class for expanded clones, and some rows have none.

many | TRBJ1-2 | TRBD1 | TRBV5-1 | TGCGCCACCCGACCGACAGGGTCGGATGGCTACACCTTC | CATRPTGSDGYTF
many | TRBJ2-1 | TRBD2 | TRBV7-2 | TGTGCCAGCAGCCAGGAGTATGGGGAGGGCCCCAACAATGAGCAGTTCTTC | CASSQEYGEGPNNEQFF
many | TRBJ1-3 | - | TRBV7-2 | TGTGCCAGCAGCTTAGCGGGCACAGACTCTGGAAACACCATATATTTT | CASSLAGTDSGNTIYF
many | TRBJ2-3 | - | TRBV29-1 | TGCAGCGTTGTGGTGGCGTACACAGATACGCAGTATTTT | CSVVVAYTDTQYF
many | TRBJ2-5 | - | TRBV15 | TGTGCCACCAGCAGAGATGGAGGTGGTGAGACCCAGTACTTC | CATSRDGGGETQYF
few | TRBJ2-4 | TRBD1 | TRBV7-2 | TGTGCCAGCAGCTCGGACAGGACAGCCAAAAACATTCAGTACTTC | CASSSDRTAKNIQYF
many | TRBJ1-5 | TRBD1 | TRBV6-4 | TGTGCCAGCAGTCCTCCGGACAGGGGGCTTCAGCCCCAGCATTTT | CASSPPDRGLQPQHF
many | TRBJ1-3 | - | TRBV28 | TGTGCCAGCAGCCCGACAAGAGCTGGAAACACCATATATTTT | CASSPTRAGNTIYF
many | TRBJ1-1 | - | TRBV20-1 | TGCAGTGCTACCTCAGGGAGGGTGAACACTGAAGCTTTCTTT | CSATSGRVNTEAFF
many | TRBJ1-3 | - | TRBV3-1 | TGTGCCAGCAGCCAAGATCCCGGGACGGTGGGGAGAAACACCATATATTTT | CASSQDPGTVGRNTIYF
many | TRBJ2-5 | - | TRBV4-1 | TGCGCCAGCAGCCCCACTGCGGAGCAAGAGACCCAGTACTTC | CASSPTAEQETQYF
many | TRBJ2-1 | - | TRBV18 | TGTGCCAGCTCACCAGAGGTACCTTCCTACAATGAGCAGTTCTTC | CASSPEVPSYNEQFF
many | TRBJ2-3 | TRBD2 | TRBV7-9 | TGTGCCAGCAGCCCCCCGACTAGCGGGAGAGTCGCAGATACGCAGTATTTT | CASSPPTSGRVADTQYF
many | TRBJ1-1 | TRBD1 | TRBV6-1 | TGTGCCAGCAGAGTGACCGGGACAGCGGACACTGAAGCTTTCTTT | CASRVTGTADTEAFF
many | TRBJ2-1 | TRBD2 | TRBV20-1 | TGCAGTGCCCCACTAGCGGTCTCCTACAATGAGCAGTTCTTC | CSAPLAVSYNEQFF
many | TRBJ1-1 | - | TRBV30 | TGTGCCTGGAGCCCGACAGCGAACACTGAAGCTTTCTTT | CAWSPTANTEAFF
few | TRBJ2-2 | - | TRBV27 | TGTGCCAGCAGTTTGTCCTCGGGGGAGGTCCCCGGGGAGCTGTTTTTT | CASSLSSGEVPGELFF
- | TRBJ2-7 | TRBD1 | TRBV18 | TGTGCCAGCTCACCCTCGGGACAGGGGTCCTACGAGCAGTACTTC | CASSPSGQGSYEQYF
many | TRBJ2-3 | - | TRBV6-2/TRBV6-3 | TGTGCCAGCAGTTATGGACTACAACACACAGATACGCAGTATTTT | CASSYGLQHTDTQYF
many | TRBJ2-3 | TRBD2 | TRBV7-9 | TGTGCCAGCAGCACACCTAGCGGAACAGATACGCAGTATTTT | CASSTPSGTDTQYF
- | TRBJ2-3 | - | TRBV18 | TGTGCCAGCTCATTGGGACCGTTCACAGATACGCAGTATTTT | CASSLGPFTDTQYF
many | TRBJ2-7 | - | TRBV2 | TGTGCCAGCAGTGAACAGGCCTACGAGCAGTACTTC | CASSEQAYEQYF
- | TRBJ2-5 | - | TRBV3-2 | TGTGCCTTCTCCCCCTCCGTCCTACTAGCGGGAGCGGCGGAGACCCAGTACTTC | CAFSPSVLLAGAAETQYF
many | TRBJ2-5 | TRBD1 | TRBV7-9 | TGTGCCAGCAGTCACCTCGACAGGGGCAATATAGAGACCCAGTACTTC | CASSHLDRGNIETQYF
many | TRBJ2-2 | - | TRBV12-3/TRBV12-4 | TGTGCCAGCAGTGATCAGGGTCCCGGGGAGCTGTTTTTT | CASSDQGPGELFF
many | TRBJ1-6 | - | TRBV7-2 | TGTGCCAGCAGCTTAATCCTAGTCATAGGAGAGTATTCACCCCTCCACTTT | CASSLILVIGEYSPLHF
many | TRBJ1-1 | - | TRBV7-2 | TGTGCCAGCAGCTTAAGTTGGGAGGGCACTGAAGCTTTCTTT | CASSLSWEGTEAFF
- | TRBJ2-5 | - | TRBV18 | TGTGCCAGCTCACCGCCTAAGGGGAGGGAGACCCAGTACTTC | CASSPPKGRETQYF
many | TRBJ2-5 | - | TRBV5-1 | TGCGCCAGCAGCTTGGCCGGGACTCTTGAAGAGACCCAGTACTTC | CASSLAGTLEETQYF
- | TRBJ2-5 | TRBD2 | TRBV3-1 | TGTGCCAGCAGCCAAGGCCCGGGGGGACAAGAGACCCAGTACTTC | CASSQGPGGQETQYF
many | TRBJ1-6 | TRBD1 | TRBV4-3 | TGCGCCAGCAGCCAAACGGGGACAGGCACCGGTTCACCCCTCCACTTT | CASSQTGTGTGSPLHF
many | TRBJ2-1 | TRBD2 | TRBV4-3 | TGCGCCAGCAGCCAAGTCGCGGGAGGGCCTAGGGATGAGCAGTTCTTC | CASSQVAGGPRDEQFF
many | TRBJ1-5 | - | TRBV12-3/TRBV12-4 | TGTGCCAGCCGTACGCTTGGTCCGGGCAATCAGCCCCAGCATTTT | CASRTLGPGNQPQHF
many | TRBJ2-3 | TRBD1 | TRBV28 | TGTGCCAGCAGGAAACAGGGGGTAGGAGATACGCAGTATTTT | CASRKQGVGDTQYF
once | TRBJ2-5 | - | TRBV12-3/TRBV12-4 | TGTGCCAGCAGTTTTCAAACGCAAGAGGCCCAGTACTTC | CASSFQTQEAQYF
- | TRBJ2-2 | - | TRBV25-1 | TGTGCCAGCAGTGAACCCGGCCGAGGAACCGGGGAGCTGTTTTTT | CASSEPGRGTGELFF
few | TRBJ1-2 | - | TRBV7-9 | TGTGCCAGCAGCTTGGTTCAGGGCTATGGCTACACCTTC | CASSLVQGYGYTF
few | TRBJ1-1 | - | TRBV7-9 | TGTGCTGGACGGACTGGCGGCACTGAAGCTTTCTTT | CAGRTGGTEAFF
many | TRBJ2-7 | - | TRBV28 | TGTGCCAGCAGTCTCCTCGGAAGCGCCTACGAGCAGTACTTC | CASSLLGSAYEQYF
few | TRBJ2-2 | TRBD2 | TRBV24-1 | TGTGCCACCAGTGCCCCCGGAGCGGGAGGGCCCGGTTCGAACACCGGGGAGCTGTTTTTT | CATSAPGAGGPGSNTGELFF
- | TRBJ2-7 | - | TRBV7-2 | TGTGCCAGCAGCCTTCTCGCGAAGGGGAACTACGAGCAGTACTTC | CASSLLAKGNYEQYF
- | TRBJ2-3 | TRBD2 | TRBV7-6 | TGTGCCAGCAGCCCCTCCGCGCGCTCACCTAGCGGGAGGGTTGCAGATACGCAGTATTTT | CASSPSARSPSGRVADTQYF
many | TRBJ2-1 | TRBD2 | TRBV20-1 | TGCAGTGCTACCCCGGAGCGGGAGAGTCGGTACAATGAGCAGTTCTTC | CSATPERESRYNEQFF
many | TRBJ2-2 | - | TRBV12-3/TRBV12-4 | TGTGCCAGCAGTTTCCACTCCTCGAAGGGCGGGGAGCTGTTTTTT | CASSFHSSKGGELFF
- | TRBJ2-3 | TRBD2 | TRBV7-8 | TGTGCCAGCAGCTTAGTGCTATGGGCGGGAGAAGGTGTGGGCACAGATACGCAATATTTT | CASSLVLWAGEGVGTDTQYF
many | TRBJ2-7 | - | TRBV2 | TGTGCCAGCAGTTCCCCGGGCCTGAGCTCCTACGAGCAGTACTTC | CASSSPGLSSYEQYF
few | TRBJ1-1 | - | TRBV7-2 | TGTGCCAGCAGCCGCCAGGCCACTGAAGCTTTCTTT | CASSRQATEAFF
many | TRBJ2-5 | - | TRBV9 | TGTGCCAGCAGCGTAGGGTTTCGGGACCGCGGGGAGACCCAGTACTTC | CASSVGFRDRGETQYF
many | TRBJ1-4 | TRBD1 | TRBV7-9 | TGTGCCAGCAGCCGCGGGACAGCCAATGAAAAACTGTTTTTT | CASSRGTANEKLFF
many | TRBJ2-7 | - | TRBV13 | TGTGCCAGCAGCCCGCAAACTAGTATCGAGCAGTACTTC | CASSPQTSIEQYF
many | TRBJ2-7 | TRBD2 | TRBV29-1 | TGCAGCGTCGAAACCCCTACTAGCGCCTACGAGCAGTACTTC | CSVETPTSAYEQYF
many | TRBJ2-7 | TRBD2 | TRBV20-1 | TGCAGTGCCACCCGAGGTAGCGGGAGAACCAACGAGCAGTACTTC | CSATRGSGRTNEQYF
- | TRBJ2-5 | TRBD2 | TRBV5-4 | TGTGCCAGCAGCTTACGGGGGGAGTCCAAGACCCAGTACTTC | CASSLRGESKTQYF
- | TRBJ2-5 | TRBD2 | TRBV20-1 | TGCAGTGCTCAGACTAGCCCGGGAGAGACCCAGTACTTC | CSAQTSPGETQYF
- | TRBJ1-3 | - | TRBV12-3/TRBV12-4 | TGTGCCAGCAGTCCATCACGCTCTGGAAACACCATATATTTT | CASSPSRSGNTIYF
- | TRBJ2-6 | - | TRBV6-1 | TGTGCCAGCAGTGAACGGGACTTTCCCTACTCTGGGGCCAACGTCCTGACTTTC | CASSERDFPYSGANVLTF
many | TRBJ1-2 | - | TRBV30 | TGTGCCTGGAAAACCTATGGCTACACCTTC | CAWKTYGYTF